One sample yielded the 2 T cell receptor beta chains listed below, sequenced in a study of blood T cell repertoires in COVID-19. Method: immunoSEQ multiplex PCR; TCRdb's copy keeps in-frame clones and lacks some. The data contain about 490,000 clones, approximately 83% of them singletons. Source material: peripheral blood. Receptors were obtained from a human donor in a cohort sampled during active COVID-19.

The rearrangement joins TRBV10-1 to TRBJ1-1; no clear D gene. CDR3 size: 12 residues. Germline V lookup: CDR1 WNHNN, CDR2 SYGVQD (reference sequence). V was pared by 4 bases and J by 1 base, with 4 bases between. The CDR3 sequence: CASSGGNTEAFF. Here the CDR3 DNA reads TGCGCCAGCAGTGGAGGGAACACTGAAGCTTTCTTT.

This sequence joins TRBV5-1 and TRBJ2-7; 8 positions agree with TRBD1. J was trimmed by 8 bases and V by 0 bases; bases with no gene match: 19. The germline gives CDR1 SGHRS, CDR2 YFSETQ. This CDR3 is 18 amino acids long. CDR3 protein: CASSLVMLSTGVGRQQYF. The CDR3 DNA reads TGCGCCAGCAGCTTGGTTATGCTATCGACAGGGGTTGGTAGGCAGCAGTACTTC. The variable domain in full, with the rest retrieved from reference TRBV5-1 and TRBJ2-7, is KAGVTQTPRYLIKTRGQQVTLSCSPISGHRSVSWYQQTPGQGLQFLFEYFSETQRNKGNFPGRFSGRQFSNSRSEMNVSTLELGDSALYLCASSLVMLSTGVGRQQYFGPGTRLTVT.